These 30 T cell receptor beta chains were sequenced from one sample in a study of CD8+ T cells in alopecia areata. cDNA serving as the sequencing template came from extracted, reverse transcribed RNA. Method: immunoSEQ multiplex PCR; TCRdb's copy keeps in-frame clones and lacks some. Counted here are about 120,000 clones, approximately 38% occurring once; the ten biggest clones make up 3.1%. Input material: CD4+ T cells sorted from blood. The source is a human donor with alopecia areata.

This clone appeared a few times. The V and J genes are TRBV9 and TRBJ1-1; unclear D gene. With 4 bases removed from V and 3 bases from J, the gap between germline ends came to 13 bases. The CDR3 totals 14 residues. Per germline, CDR1 SGDLS and CDR2 YYNGEE. CDR3 region: CASSPQDGYTEAFF. Here the CDR3 DNA reads TGTGCCAGCAGCCCTCAGGACGGATACACTGAAGCTTTCTTT. Based on the CDR3 plus reference TRBV9 and TRBJ1-1, the full variable domain is DSGVTQTPKHLITATGQRVTLRCSPRSGDLSVYWYQQSLDQGLQFLIQYYNGEERAKGNILERFSAQQFPDLHSELNLSSLELGDSALYFCASSPQDGYTEAFFGQGTRLTVV.

This clone occurred a few times. This sequence joins TRBV7-9 and TRBJ2-7; D assignment may be TRBD1 or TRBD2 (5 bases each). CDR1 is SEHNR, CDR2 FQNEAQ, per germline (reference sequence). CDR3 length: 13 residues. Trimming cost V 5 bases and J 3 bases, with 11 bases left between them. CDR3: CASSPGADYEQYF. In DNA form, the CDR3 reads TGTGCCAGCAGCCCCGGGGCCGACTACGAGCAGTACTTC. The whole variable domain, filled in from reference TRBV7-9 and TRBJ2-7, reads DTGVSQNPRHKITKRGQNVTFRCDPISEHNRLYWYRQTLGQGPEFLTYFQNEAQLEKSRLLSDRFSAERPKGSFSTLEIQRTEQGDSAMYLCASSPGADYEQYFGPGTRLTVT.

This clone has more than one count but fewer than ten. The chain is built from TRBV19 and TRBJ2-4; no firm D call. CDR1 and CDR2 from the germline V gene are LNHDA and SQIVND (reference sequence). Deletions cut 6 bases from V and 8 bases from J, with 14 bases between. CDR3 length: 13 residues. CDR3 residues: CASRWTGSDIQYF. CDR3 sequence (DNA): TGTGCCAGTAGATGGACGGGTTCGGACATTCAGTACTTC.

CDR3 coding DNA: TGTGCCAGCAAGCCGGGGCGCGGAGATACGCAGTATTTT. This codes for CASKPGRGDTQYF. The rearrangement uses TRBV2 and TRBJ2-3; D tentatively reads TRBD1 or TRBD2 (5 bases each). The germline V gene has CDR1 SNHLY and CDR2 FYNNEI. The V and J ends lost 7 bases and 5 bases respectively, with 13 bases between them. This CDR3 is built from 13 residues.

The chain recombines TRBV27 with TRBJ1-5; the D is unclear. Germline loops: CDR1 MNHEY, CDR2 SMNVEV (reference sequence). V was shortened by 4 bases and J by 3 bases, with 7 bases between the two germline ends. This CDR3 is 13 amino acids long. The CDR3 loop reads CASSSWINQPQHF. The DNA of the CDR3 is TGTGCCAGCAGTTCCTGGATCAATCAGCCCCAGCATTTT.

This clone was detected only a few times. V usage is TRBV30 and J usage is TRBJ2-3, with no clear D. Trimming took off 4 bases at V and 2 bases at J, with 13 bases between the two ends. Germline-derived CDR1 and CDR2 are GTSNPN and SVGIG (reference sequence). The CDR3 is made up of 14 amino acids. The CDR3 loop reads CAWKPGHPTDTQYF. CDR3 DNA: TGTGCCTGGAAACCGGGTCACCCCACAGATACGCAGTATTTT.

The chain joins TRBV5-1 to TRBJ2-7; D remains unclear. Germline CDR1 and CDR2: SGHRS and YFSETQ. The ends were cut back, 0 bases at V and 7 bases at J, with 8 bases in the middle. The CDR3 sequence is 12 residues long. The CDR3 nucleotides are TGCGCCAGCAGCTTGGTCTGGGGTGAGCAGTACTTC. Its translation: CASSLVWGEQYF.

V is TRBV10-3 and J is TRBJ2-3; D not resolved. Germline CDR1 and CDR2: ENHRY and SYGVKD. This CDR3 region has 13 residues. With 7 bases removed from V and 1 base from J, the gap between germline ends came to 9 bases. CDR3 residues: CAITLGGTDTQYF. As DNA, the CDR3 is TGTGCCATCACCCTGGGCGGCACAGATACGCAGTATTTT.

The chain is built from TRBV5-6 and TRBJ2-1, with D tentatively TRBD1 (6 bases). This CDR3 comprises 15 residues. V was cut by 4 bases and J by 3 bases, with 14 bases left in between. Germline values: CDR1 SGHDT, CDR2 YYEEEE. The CDR3 here is CASSRGGQYYNEQFF. CDR3 bases: TGTGCCAGCAGCCGCGGCGGACAGTACTACAATGAGCAGTTCTTC.

This chain joins TRBV5-1 and TRBJ2-5; D gene ambiguous. The CDR3 covers 15 residues. Germline CDR1 is SGHRS and CDR2 is YFSETQ. Trimming shortened V by 0 bases and J by 3 bases, and 12 bases separated the two germline ends. CDR3 loop: CASSLGTPNKETQYF. The CDR3 DNA sequence: TGCGCCAGCAGCTTGGGTACGCCAAATAAAGAGACCCAGTACTTC.

The V gene is TRBV30, the J gene TRBJ1-2; 9 bases match TRBD1. Germline loops: CDR1 GTSNPN, CDR2 SVGIG (reference sequence). J was trimmed by 6 bases and V by 8 bases; bases with no gene match: 13. The CDR3 runs to 14 residues. CDR3 bases: TGTGCCCATACCCGGCCGGGACAGGGACATGGCTACACCTTC. Translated: CAHTRPGQGHGYTF.

The V and J genes are TRBV5-6 and TRBJ2-7; D may be TRBD1 (5 bases). V lost 1 base and J lost 2, with 10 bases in between. Germline V gene lookup returns CDR1 SGHDT and CDR2 YYEEEE. The CDR3 is 14 amino acids. The CDR3 coding sequence is TGTGCCAGCAGCTTGAGGGGCATCGCCTACGAGCAGTACTTC. This gives the protein CASSLRGIAYEQYF.

This clone has a handful of counts. The chain uses TRBV29-1 and TRBJ1-1; D ambiguous. Trimming removed 7 bases from V and 1 base from J, with 19 bases in between. CDR1 is SQVTM and CDR2 is ANQGSEA in the germline V gene. The CDR3 has 15 amino acids. The CDR3 DNA follows: TGCAGCGCCTTCCAGGACGGGTGGAGGAACACTGAAGCTTTCTTT. Encoded protein: CSAFQDGWRNTEAFF.

A single count supports this clone. The chain has TRBV30 and TRBJ2-7; D is ambiguous. The CDR3 length is 13 residues. The germline V gene encodes CDR1 GTSNPN and CDR2 SVGIG (reference sequence). The V gene lost 0 bases and the J gene lost 1 base, with 7 bases spanning the gap. CDR3 nucleotides: TGTGCCTGGAGTGTGCACGGGTCCTACGAGCAGTACTTC. It yields the protein CAWSVHGSYEQYF.

The genes are TRBV29-1 and TRBJ2-6, with D perhaps TRBD1 (6 bases). The germline V gene encodes CDR1 SQVTM and CDR2 ANQGSEA. This CDR3 is 13 amino acids long. With 6 bases removed from V and 2 bases from J, the gap between germline ends came to 8 bases. CDR3 nucleotide sequence: TGCAGCGTGGGGGCTGCTGGGGCCAACGTCCTGACTTTC. This translates into CSVGAAGANVLTF.

CDR3 DNA sequence: TGTGCCAGCAGCCAATATTCCGGGAGCGGGAGTCTGGCTGGGGCCAACGTCCTGACTTTC. Its protein is CASSQYSGSGSLAGANVLTF. V and J are TRBV4-2 and TRBJ2-6; 8 bases align to TRBD2. The junction had 14 bases not matched to a gene; V was cut back by 2 bases and J by 2 bases. CDR1 LGHNA and CDR2 YNFKEQ come from the germline V gene. The CDR3 extends over 20 amino acids.

This clone was seen at least ten times. The V and J genes are TRBV28 and TRBJ1-1; 7 positions match TRBD1. CDR3 length: 14 residues. With 6 bases clipped from V and 0 bases from J, the junction kept 4 bases outside the gene matches. Germline CDR1 is MDHEN and CDR2 is SYDVKM. CDR3 residues: CASRSGGMNTEAFF. The CDR3 bases are TGTGCCAGCAGATCAGGGGGAATGAACACTGAAGCTTTCTTT.

This clone occurred once. The chain links TRBV2 to TRBJ2-2, with TRBD1 as a possible D gene (8 bases). With 10 bases removed from V and 5 bases from J, the gap between germline ends came to 20 bases. This CDR3 has 15 residues. In germline, CDR1 is SNHLY, CDR2 FYNNEI. CDR3 sequence (DNA): TGTGCCAACCGAAAAGCACAGGGGGGGACCGGGGAGCTGTTTTTT. It codes for CANRKAQGGTGELFF. The complete variable domain, with remaining parts taken from reference TRBV2 and TRBJ2-2, reads EPEVTQTPSHQVTQMGQEVILRCVPISNHLYFYWYRQILGQKVEFLVSFYNNEISEKSEIFDDQFSVERPDGSNFTLKIRSTKLEDSAMYFCANRKAQGGTGELFFGEGSRLTVL.

This clone was detected only once. One junction end does not reproduce the germline sequence, and a read error may be involved. The rearrangement joins TRBV5-6 to TRBJ2-2, with TRBD1 identical over 7 bases. The CDR3 is made up of 16 amino acids. CDR1 is SGHDT, CDR2 YYEEEE, per germline. CDR3 in amino acids: CASSLLGQPNTGELFF. As DNA, the CDR3 is TGTGCCAGCAGCTTGTTGGGACAGCCAAACACTGGGGAGCTGTTTTTT.

There are a few counts of this clone. The chain is built from TRBV27 and TRBJ2-7, with TRBD1 matching 9 bases. Trimming cost V 2 bases and J 3 bases; bases outside gene matches: 2. CDR1 is MNHEY and CDR2 is SMNVEV in the germline V gene (reference sequence). The length of the CDR3 is 14 residues. This chain's CDR3 is CASSLRQGDYEQYF. CDR3 sequence (DNA): TGTGCCAGCAGTTTACGACAGGGGGACTACGAGCAGTACTTC.

The rearrangement joins TRBV2 to TRBJ2-5; D is possibly TRBD1 or TRBD2 (5 bases each). This CDR3 is built from 13 residues. V gave up 3 bases and J gave up 3 bases, with 8 bases separating them. The germline gives CDR1 SNHLY, CDR2 FYNNEI. The CDR3 DNA sequence: TGTGCCAGCAGTGACTGGGGGAAAGAGACCCAGTACTTC. This sequence encodes CASSDWGKETQYF.

The chain couples TRBV29-1 to TRBJ2-1; 11 bases are shared with TRBD2. Germline V CDR1 and CDR2: SQVTM, ANQGSEA. Germline trimming cut 8 bases from V and 7 bases from J; bases unmatched to any gene: 19. The CDR3 has 17 residues. The CDR3 reads CSLRGPSGGMKRNEQFF. CDR3 sequence (DNA): TGCAGCCTCCGAGGGCCTAGCGGGGGGATGAAGAGGAATGAGCAGTTCTTC.

This clone occurred a few times. This rearrangement joins TRBV29-1 to TRBJ1-2, with unresolved D. V dropped 5 bases and J dropped 4 bases, with 14 bases sitting between them. This CDR3 is built from 13 residues. CDR1 and CDR2 (germline): SQVTM, ANQGSEA. The CDR3 reads CSVSLRETYGYTF. For the CDR3, the DNA is TGCAGCGTTAGCCTCCGGGAGACCTATGGCTACACCTTC. The full variable domain, completed using reference TRBV29-1 and TRBJ1-2, is SAVISQKPSRDICQRGTSLTIQCQVDSQVTMMFWYRQQPGQSLTLIATANQGSEATYESGFVIDKFPISRPNLTFSTLTVSNMSPEDSSIYLCSVSLRETYGYTFGSGTRLTVV.

This chain connects TRBV20-1 to TRBJ1-2; D gene uncertain. The CDR3 spans 10 residues. V was trimmed by 6 bases and J by 6 bases, leaving 8 bases between them. Germline CDR1 and CDR2: DFQATT and SNEGSKA (reference sequence). The CDR3 reads CSAGEDGYTF. CDR3 nucleotides: TGCAGTGCCGGCGAAGATGGCTACACCTTC.

The chain is built from TRBV29-1 and TRBJ2-1; D might be TRBD1 (5 bases). The CDR3 covers 11 residues. Looked up from germline, CDR1 is SQVTM and CDR2 is ANQGSEA. V lost 7 bases and J 11 bases, leaving 15 bases between the germline ends. The CDR3 DNA follows: TGCAGCGCTTCTTCGGTGGGGCAGCAGTTCTTC. This sequence encodes CSASSVGQQFF.

This clone appeared a few times. The chain carries TRBV5-4 and TRBJ2-5; 9 bases are shared with TRBD1. CDR3 size: 14 residues. V trimming: 5 bases; J trimming: 5 bases; junction bases outside the gene matches: 7. Per the germline V gene, CDR1 is SGHNT and CDR2 is YYREEE (reference sequence). In DNA, the CDR3 is TGTGCCAGCAGTAAACAGGGGGCGCTTGAGACCCAGTACTTC. Translated: CASSKQGALETQYF.

V and J are TRBV7-2 and TRBJ2-3; D possibly corresponds to TRBD2 (5 bases). Germline lookup yields CDR1 SGHTA and CDR2 FQGNSA. The V end was cut by 2 bases, the J end by 5 bases, with 8 bases between. The CDR3 extends over 13 amino acids. The CDR3 reads CASSLFAGDTQYF. CDR3 DNA: TGTGCCAGCAGCTTATTTGCGGGAGATACGCAGTATTTT.

In this sample, this clone turned up a few times. The chain couples TRBV28 to TRBJ2-7; TRBD1 matches 8 bases. J lost 5 bases, V lost 7 bases, and 13 bases had no gene match. The CDR3 has 15 residues. Looked up from germline, CDR1 is MDHEN and CDR2 is SYDVKM. CDR3 DNA: TGTGCCAGCACCCCCGCGGCAGGGGGCAACAACGAGCAGTACTTC. Its translation is CASTPAAGGNNEQYF.

This clone was seen more than once but under ten times. This chain joins TRBV7-9 and TRBJ1-1; possibly TRBD1 for D (6 bases). CDR3 length: 15 residues. V lost 4 bases and J lost 1, with 13 bases in between. The germline CDR1 and CDR2 sequences are SEHNR and FQNEAQ (reference sequence). CDR3 protein: CASSSQGTANTEAFF. The CDR3 DNA follows: TGTGCCAGCAGCTCCCAGGGGACGGCGAACACTGAAGCTTTCTTT.

The V call is TRBV29-1, the J call TRBJ1-2; no firm D call. This CDR3 contains 13 residues. Germline V gene sequence: CDR1 SQVTM, CDR2 ANQGSEA. Trimming removed 8 bases at V and 3 bases at J, with 16 bases between. CDR3 DNA: TGCAGCATTAAAAGGTGGGAGGACTATGGCTACACCTTC. Translating gives CSIKRWEDYGYTF.